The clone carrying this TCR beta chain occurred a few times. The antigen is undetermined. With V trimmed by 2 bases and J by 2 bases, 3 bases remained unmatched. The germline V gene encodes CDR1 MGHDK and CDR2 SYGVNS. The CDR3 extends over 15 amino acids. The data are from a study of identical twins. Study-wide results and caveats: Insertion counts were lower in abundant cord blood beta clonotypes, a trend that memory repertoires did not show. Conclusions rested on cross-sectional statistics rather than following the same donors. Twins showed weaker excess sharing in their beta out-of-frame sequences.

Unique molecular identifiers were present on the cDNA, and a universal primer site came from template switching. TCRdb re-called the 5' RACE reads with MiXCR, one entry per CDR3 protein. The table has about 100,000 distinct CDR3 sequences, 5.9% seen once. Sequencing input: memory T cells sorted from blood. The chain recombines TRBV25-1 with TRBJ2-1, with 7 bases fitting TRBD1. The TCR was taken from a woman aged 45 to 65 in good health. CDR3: CASSELGGAYNEQFF. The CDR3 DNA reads TGTGCCAGCAGTGAACTAGGGGGCGCCTACAATGAGCAGTTCTTC.